The present TCR beta chain was sequenced within a study of shared clonotypes between healthy human individuals. The assay was immunoSEQ multiplex PCR, and TCRdb's table has in-frame clones only and misses some. The profile shows 1 million to 1.2 million clones, approximately 75% of them singletons. This clone was picked up one time. From germline, CDR1 is SGHRS and CDR2 YFSETQ. V lost 1 base, J lost 1 base, and 8 bases lay in between. This CDR3 is built from 14 residues. The chain couples TRBV5-1 to TRBJ1-1, with D perhaps matching TRBD1 (6 bases). Sample: memory CD4+ T cells from PBMCs. Subset defined: CD45RA-negative fraction. The receptor comes from a man in his late teens or twenties in good health. Some clones in this sample may be carry-over from other donors' samples. CDR3 in amino acids: CASSLTQGNTEAFF. The DNA for the CDR3 is TGCGCCAGCAGCTTGACACAGGGGAACACTGAAGCTTTCTTT.